Listed below are T cell receptor beta chains from one sample, sequenced in a study of T cells after posttransplantation cyclophosphamide. The method was immunoSEQ multiplex PCR; TCRdb's version includes in-frame clones alone and lacks a portion of them. The table has some 54,000 clones, 94% seen once. Sequencing was carried out using PBMCs. The receptors originated from a woman aged 25-40 years in good health and a related stem cell transplant donor. The CDR3 runs from the conserved cysteine through the conserved F or W. D genes are given only for firm matches.

j_gene,d_gene,v_gene,CDR3nt,CDR3aa
TRBJ2-3,TRBD1,TRBV6-1,TGTGCCAGCAGTGAAGGTGGGACAGGGTCAGATACGCAGTATTTT,CASSEGGTGSDTQYF
TRBJ2-1,TRBD1,TRBV4-3,TGCGCCAGCAGCCAAGATGGGGGACAGGGGATAGGGGAGCAGTTCTTC,CASSQDGGQGIGEQFF
TRBJ1-6,-,TRBV5-1,TGCGCCAGCAGCTGGACACCTTATAATTCACCCCTCCACTTT,CASSWTPYNSPLHF
TRBJ2-7,-,TRBV7-9,TGTGCCAGCAGCCTCCACAGGGACGAGCAGTACTTC,CASSLHRDEQYF
TRBJ1-6,TRBD1,TRBV7-8,TGTGCCAGCAGCTTAGTTACAGGGGGCGCAAGTAATTCACCCCTCCACTTT,CASSLVTGGASNSPLHF
TRBJ1-6,-,TRBV19,TGTGCCAGTAGTACCCGGGGTTATAATTCACCCCTCCACTTT,CASSTRGYNSPLHF
TRBJ2-3,TRBD2,TRBV2,TGTGCCAGCAGTCTCCGGGGGGCGACTAGCGGGGGGCCCCCCCAGCAGTATTTT,CASSLRGATSGGPPQQYF
TRBJ2-5,TRBD1,TRBV11-3,TGTGCCAGCAGCCTTGGACAGGCCCGAGAGACCCAGTACTTC,CASSLGQARETQYF
TRBJ2-1,TRBD2,TRBV5-1,TGCGCCAGCAGCTTGTCCCCACTAGCGGGGGGGTACAATGAGCAGTTCTTC,CASSLSPLAGGYNEQFF
TRBJ2-5,-,TRBV21-1,TGTGCCAGCACCCTTGACAGCCGCCAAGAGACCCAGTACTTC,CASTLDSRQETQYF
TRBJ2-3,TRBD2,TRBV6-1,TGTGCCAGCAGTTTACTAGCGCCCCGCACAGATACGCAGTATTTT,CASSLLAPRTDTQYF